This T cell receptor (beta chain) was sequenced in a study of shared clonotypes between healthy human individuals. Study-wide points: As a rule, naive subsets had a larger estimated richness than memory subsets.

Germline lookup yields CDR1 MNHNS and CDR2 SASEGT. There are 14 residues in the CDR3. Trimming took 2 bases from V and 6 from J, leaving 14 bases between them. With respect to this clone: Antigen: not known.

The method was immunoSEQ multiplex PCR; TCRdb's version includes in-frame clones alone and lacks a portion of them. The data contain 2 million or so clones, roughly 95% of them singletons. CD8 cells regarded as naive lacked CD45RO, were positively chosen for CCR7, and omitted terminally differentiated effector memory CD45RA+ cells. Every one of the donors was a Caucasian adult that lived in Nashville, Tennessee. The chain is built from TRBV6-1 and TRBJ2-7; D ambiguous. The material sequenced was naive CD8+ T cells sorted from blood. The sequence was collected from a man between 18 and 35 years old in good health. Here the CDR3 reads CASSEPDPSFEQYF. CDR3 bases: TGTGCCAGCAGTGAACCAGACCCCTCGTTCGAGCAGTACTTC.